This T cell receptor (beta chain) was observed in a study of Ad26.COV2.S vaccination and SARS-CoV-2 variants. Across the whole study: Vaccine-arm donor from the placebo-controlled COV1001 Ad26.COV2.S trial.

The CDR3 has 16 amino acids. The J segment lost 0 bases and the V segment lost 3 bases, leaving 8 bases of the junction unmatched. In germline, CDR1 is MNHEY, CDR2 SVGAGI. Comment on this clone: Its antigen is still unknown.

Treatment reported: roughly 19 received Ad26.COV2.S at low or high dose, single or two shots; about 5 received placebo; per-sample allocation not given. Specimen acquisition occurred on day 63 following the initial vaccine or placebo injection. Participants' vaccine, an Ad26 vector, delivered Wuhan-strain SARS-CoV-2 spike. General observations from the study: Comparable non-spike TCR breadth was observed in vaccine and placebo recipients. Reported post-vaccination CD8+ and CD4+ T cell responses to spike showed substantial breadth.

TCRdb's table, derived via immunoSEQ multiplex PCR, lists solely in-frame clones and lacks some. The table records more than 400,000 clones, about 92% of them present only once. This chain connects TRBV6-5 to TRBJ2-7, with 7 bases matching TRBD2. The sequence came from a person between 18 and 65 years old who received the Ad26.COV2.S COVID-19 vaccine or a placebo. The source material was peripheral blood, sampled in a trial of Ad26.COV2.S vaccine versus placebo. In DNA, the CDR3 is TGTGCCAGCAGTTATACCAGCGGGGCCAGCTCCTACGAGCAGTACTTC. It is translated as CASSYTSGASSYEQYF.